This TCR beta chain was captured by sequencing in a study of blood T cell repertoires in COVID-19. Whole-study context: Sources were T cells, B-cell-depleted T cells, or PBMCs; the material itself was cDNA or gDNA.

J gave up 5 bases and V 6 bases, and 8 bases lay outside the gene matches. CDR1 is MNHEY, CDR2 SMNVEV, per germline (reference sequence). This CDR3 contains 17 residues. Clones were read by immunoSEQ multiplex PCR, and TCRdb kept only the in-frame ones, dropping some. The data show over 250,000 clones, around nine tenths seen once. Participants were aged about 18 to 100 years from around 25 US areas. Self-reported history from a screening survey and questionnaire set each donor's cohort. Two consecutive negative NP/OP PCR tests, clearance, or resolved symptoms defined Cohort 3 recovery. The clonotype comes from a woman aged 55-70 years who had recovered from COVID-19. This sequence joins TRBV27 and TRBJ2-1; 15 bases line up with TRBD2. The sequencing input was PBMCs or T cells enriched from blood (not recorded which). DNA for the CDR3: TGTGCCAGCAGCCAAGACGGACTAGCGGGAGGGAACAATGAGCAGTTCTTC. Its translation is CASSQDGLAGGNNEQFF.